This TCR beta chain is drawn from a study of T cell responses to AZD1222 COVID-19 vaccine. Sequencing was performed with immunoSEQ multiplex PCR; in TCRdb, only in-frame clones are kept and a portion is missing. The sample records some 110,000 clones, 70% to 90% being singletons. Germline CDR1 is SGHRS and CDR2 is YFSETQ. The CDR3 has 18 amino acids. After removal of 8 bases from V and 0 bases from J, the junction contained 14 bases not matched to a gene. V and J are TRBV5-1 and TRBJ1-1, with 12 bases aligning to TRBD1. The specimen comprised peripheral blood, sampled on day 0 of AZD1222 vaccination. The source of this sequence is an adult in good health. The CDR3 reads CASKRDRGLQGLNTEAFF. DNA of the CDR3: TGCGCCAGTAAACGGGACAGGGGGCTTCAGGGATTGAACACTGAAGCTTTCTTT.